This T cell receptor beta chain was observed in a study of chemoradiotherapy in HPV16-positive cancers. General study results and limits: During treatment, candidate HPV-specific clones and E7-related motifs expanded in tumor. For HPV16-positive patients, expanding HPV-responsive T cells associated with longer recurrence-free survival. Functional assays defining HPV-specific T cells used only a couple of HPV16-positive patients.

Here immunoSEQ multiplex PCR was the method, and the copy in TCRdb shows in-frame clones only, minus some. In the table there are 45,000 to 60,000 clones, around nine tenths of which are singletons. About this clone: As yet, its antigen is unknown.

The germline CDR1 and CDR2 sequences are SGHRS and YFSETQ. V shed 4 bases, J shed 7 bases, and the junction held 15 bases outside the gene matches. The CDR3 sequence is 17 residues long. The TCR sequence derives from a human donor with HPV-associated anogenital cancer. This specimen was blood, taken from a patient who underwent chemoradiotherapy. The rearrangement links TRBV5-1 to TRBJ2-1; TRBD2 matches at 9 bases. CDR3 bases: TGCGCCAGCAGCCTCCCCCTTAGCGGGGGCTCCGGGAATGAGCAGTTCTTC. This gives the protein CASSLPLSGGSGNEQFF. The full variable domain, rest sourced from reference TRBV5-1 and TRBJ2-1, is KAGVTQTPRYLIKTRGQQVTLSCSPISGHRSVSWYQQTPGQGLQFLFEYFSETQRNKGNFPGRFSGRQFSNSRSEMNVSTLELGDSALYLCASSLPLSGGSGNEQFFGPGTRLTVL.